The 28 T cell receptor beta chains given below trace back to one sample, sequenced in a study of PD-1 and CTLA-4 blockade in melanoma. Repertoires were generated with immunoSEQ multiplex PCR, while TCRdb's copy carries only in-frame clones and drops some. The data hold about 29,000 clones, with 85% to 90% observed a single time. Sequences were derived from CD8+ T cells from peripheral blood, sampled before anti-PD-1 treatment. These receptors originate from a human donor with melanoma.

The chain recombines TRBV3-1 (or the pseudogene TRBV3-2) with TRBJ1-1; D perhaps matches TRBD1 (6 bases). V gave up 4 bases and J gave up 4 bases, with 10 bases separating them. This CDR3 has 13 amino acids. Germline loops: CDR1 LGHDT, CDR2 YNNKEL (reference sequence). The CDR3 DNA follows: TGTGCCAGCAGCCTGCAGGGGAGCACTGAAGCTTTCTTT. Encoded protein: CASSLQGSTEAFF.

V gene TRBV25-1 combines with J gene TRBJ2-5; TRBD2 aligns across 10 bases. Trimming took 0 bases from V and 5 from J; bases not matched to a gene: 6. In germline, CDR1 is MGHDK, CDR2 SYGVNS. There are 16 residues in the CDR3. The CDR3 nucleotides are TGTGCCAGCAGTGAATACCGGAGCGGGAGGGATGAGACCCAGTACTTC. It specifies CASSEYRSGRDETQYF.

The chain carries TRBV5-4 and TRBJ1-1; D unclear. The CDR3 loop spans 13 amino acids. The germline CDR1 and CDR2 sequences are SGHNT and YYREEE (reference sequence). Trimming removed 2 bases at V and 0 bases at J, with 5 bases between. The CDR3 DNA sequence: TGTGCCAGCAGCTTCAGCGTGAACACTGAAGCTTTCTTT. It yields the protein CASSFSVNTEAFF.

The gene calls are TRBV2 and TRBJ2-3, with 12 bases fitting TRBD2. This CDR3 is built from 16 residues. The junction had 6 bases not matched to a gene; V was cut back by 4 bases and J by 4 bases. Germline V gene data show CDR1 as SNHLY and CDR2 as FYNNEI. The CDR3 here is CASSVPSGGAADTQYF. The CDR3 nucleotides read TGTGCCAGCAGTGTACCTAGCGGGGGGGCGGCAGATACGCAGTATTTT.

This CDR3 is CASSYSWPMGTGELFF. Written as DNA, the CDR3 is TGTGCCAGCAGTTACTCTTGGCCTATGGGCACCGGGGAGCTGTTTTTT. The rearrangement links TRBV6-2 or TRBV6-3 to TRBJ2-2; D unclear. V shed 0 bases and J shed 4 bases, with 12 bases lying between them. This CDR3 is 16 amino acids long. Germline values: CDR1 MNHEY, CDR2 SVGEGT.

The rearrangement joins TRBV7-8 to TRBJ1-1; D is unresolved. Trimming left V 10 bases short and J 1 base short, with 28 bases between. In germline, CDR1 is SGHVS, CDR2 FQNEAQ. CDR3 length: 18 amino acids. CDR3 in amino acids: CATQLSWVNGRKNTEAFF. The CDR3 DNA sequence: TGTGCCACCCAGCTTAGTTGGGTTAACGGCAGGAAGAACACTGAAGCTTTCTTT. The whole variable domain, remainder taken from reference TRBV7-8 and TRBJ1-1, is GAGVSQSPRYKVAKRGQDVALRCDPISGHVSLFWYQQALGQGPEFLTYFQNEAQLDKSGLPSDRFFAERPEGSVSTLKIQRTQQEDSAVYLCATQLSWVNGRKNTEAFFGQGTRLTVV.

This CDR3 reads CASSPDGLPSTNYGYTF. CDR3 DNA sequence: TGTGCCAGCAGCCCCGACGGATTACCCTCTACTAACTATGGCTACACCTTC. The chain recombines TRBV7-6 with TRBJ1-2; no reliable D call. The CDR3 is 17 residues long. The germline CDR1 and CDR2 sequences are SGHVS and FNYEAQ. V was cut by 5 bases and J by 0 bases, with 19 bases left in between.

This clone has only one observation. The gene calls are TRBV5-5 and TRBJ2-1; D not certain. Germline V gene data show CDR1 as SGHKS and CDR2 as YYEKEE (reference sequence). This CDR3 spans 12 amino acids. The V and J ends lost 0 bases and 6 bases respectively, with 4 bases between them. The CDR3 DNA reads as TGTGCCAGCAGCTTGGGAGGCAATGAGCAGTTCTTC. This codes for CASSLGGNEQFF.

The chain employs TRBV30 and TRBJ2-2; D is uncertain. The V end was cut by 0 bases, the J end by 0 bases, with 8 bases between. This CDR3 is built from 15 residues. Germline V CDR1 and CDR2: GTSNPN, SVGIG (reference sequence). The CDR3 here is CAWSVLASNTGELFF. Here the CDR3 DNA reads TGTGCCTGGAGTGTACTGGCGTCGAACACCGGGGAGCTGTTTTTT.

The chain carries TRBV5-1 and TRBJ2-2, with a possible D match to TRBD1 (6 bases). This CDR3 contains 13 residues. V was pared by 6 bases and J by 7 bases, with 13 bases between. The germline CDR1 and CDR2 sequences are SGHRS and YFSETQ. The CDR3 sequence: CASINRASGELFF. CDR3 bases: TGCGCCAGCATCAACAGGGCCAGCGGGGAGCTGTTTTTT.

The chain combines TRBV6-1 with TRBJ1-5, with D hard to call. The CDR3 runs 14 residues. V shed 2 bases and J shed 3 bases, with 8 bases lying between them. From germline, CDR1 is MNHNS and CDR2 SASEGT. CDR3 loop: CASSEQAVNQPQHF. The CDR3 bases are TGTGCCAGCAGTGAACAAGCAGTCAATCAGCCCCAGCATTTT.

The chain couples TRBV5-1 to TRBJ2-7; D is uncertain. CDR1 and CDR2 (germline): SGHRS, YFSETQ. Trimming took off 0 bases at V and 5 bases at J, with 3 bases between the two ends. The CDR3 is 11 amino acids. The CDR3 region has the DNA TGCGCCAGCAGCTTGGGGGACGAGCAGTACTTC. Its translation is CASSLGDEQYF.

The CDR3 protein is CASSLWGAATEAFF. For the CDR3, the DNA is TGCGCCAGCAGCCTGTGGGGGGCTGCCACTGAAGCTTTCTTT. This chain joins TRBV5-1 and TRBJ1-1; the D gene is possibly TRBD1 (6 bases). CDR1 and CDR2 from the germline V gene are SGHRS and YFSETQ. V lost 4 bases and J 4 bases, leaving 14 bases between the germline ends. CDR3 length: 14 amino acids.

V gene TRBV7-9 combines with J gene TRBJ2-7; 8 positions agree with TRBD2. Germline CDR1 is SEHNR and CDR2 is FQNEAQ (reference sequence). The CDR3 spans 14 residues. V gave up 4 bases and J gave up 4 bases; unmatched junction bases: 6. The CDR3 sequence: CASSSGTRGYEQYF. DNA for the CDR3: TGTGCCAGCAGCTCCGGGACTAGAGGTTACGAGCAGTACTTC. Complete variable domain (other parts from reference TRBV7-9 and TRBJ2-7): DTGVSQNPRHKITKRGQNVTFRCDPISEHNRLYWYRQTLGQGPEFLTYFQNEAQLEKSRLLSDRFSAERPKGSFSTLEIQRTEQGDSAMYLCASSSGTRGYEQYFGPGTRLTVT.

The chain links TRBV10-2 to TRBJ2-5; D is uncertain. V lost 5 bases and J lost 2, with 6 bases in between. The CDR3 loop spans 12 amino acids. Germline CDR1 reads WSHSY; CDR2 reads SAAADI. CDR3 loop: CASSRPQETQYF. The CDR3 region has the DNA TGCGCCAGCAGTCGGCCTCAAGAGACCCAGTACTTC.

The genes are TRBV30 and TRBJ1-5; D remains ambiguous. The CDR3 runs to 13 residues. Trimming took off 0 bases at V and 1 base at J, with 4 bases between the two ends. Germline CDR1 GTSNPN, CDR2 SVGIG (reference sequence). CDR3: CAWSVGSNQPQHF. The CDR3 DNA reads TGTGCCTGGAGTGTGGGGAGCAATCAGCCCCAGCATTTT.

V and J are TRBV7-2 and TRBJ2-7; D call uncertain. Germline values: CDR1 SGHTA, CDR2 FQGNSA. Between the trimmed V and J ends, which lost 0 bases and 3 bases, there was a span of 9 bases. The CDR3 is 14 amino acids. In nucleotides, the CDR3 is TGTGCCAGCAGCTTAGCGCAGTCCCACTACGAGCAGTACTTC. It encodes CASSLAQSHYEQYF.

The chain uses TRBV5-4 and TRBJ1-1, with D possibly TRBD1 on 6 matching bases. CDR3 length: 12 residues. Germline CDR1 and CDR2: SGHNT and YYREEE (reference sequence). Trimming removed 4 bases at V and 10 bases at J, with 14 bases between. This CDR3 reads CASSPGGGGAFF. CDR3 coding DNA: TGTGCCAGCAGCCCGGGAGGGGGAGGAGCTTTCTTT.

The chain recombines TRBV2 with TRBJ2-3, with 9 bases lining up with TRBD2. The V and J ends lost 0 bases and 1 base, in that order; junction bases with no gene match: 11. CDR3 size: 19 residues. The germline gives CDR1 SNHLY, CDR2 FYNNEI. The CDR3 coding sequence is TGTGCCAGCAGTGAAGCGGGACTAGCAGGTTTGAGTGGCACAGATACGCAGTATTTT. It yields the protein CASSEAGLAGLSGTDTQYF.

The J gene is TRBJ2-7, the V gene TRBV5-1; D gene uncertain. The V end was cut by 4 bases, the J end by 0 bases, with 8 bases between. Germline CDR1 reads SGHRS; CDR2 reads YFSETQ. The CDR3 is 13 amino acids. The CDR3, as DNA: TGCGCCAGCAGCCCGCCGGACTCCTACGAGCAGTACTTC. The encoded protein is CASSPPDSYEQYF. Looking up the rest from reference TRBV5-1 and TRBJ2-7 gives the full variable domain: KAGVTQTPRYLIKTRGQQVTLSCSPISGHRSVSWYQQTPGQGLQFLFEYFSETQRNKGNFPGRFSGRQFSNSRSEMNVSTLELGDSALYLCASSPPDSYEQYFGPGTRLTVT.

A single count supports this clone. This rearrangement joins TRBV7-9 to TRBJ2-7; 7 bases fit TRBD1. V lost 5 bases and J lost 4; bases outside the gene matches: 11. This CDR3 spans 15 amino acids. The germline V gene has CDR1 SEHNR and CDR2 FQNEAQ (reference sequence). CDR3 bases: TGTGCCAGCAGCCCAGGACAGGCCACTTATTACGAGCAGTACTTC. Amino acids: CASSPGQATYYEQYF.

This chain uses TRBV27 with TRBJ1-5; D is ambiguous. Trimming pared 3 bases from V and 1 base from J, leaving 10 bases between. Per germline, CDR1 MNHEY and CDR2 SMNVEV (reference sequence). This CDR3 spans 15 amino acids. CDR3 DNA: TGTGCCAGCAGTTTGTTAGGGAACAGCAATCAGCCCCAGCATTTT. It is translated as CASSLLGNSNQPQHF.

The chain is built from TRBV4-1 and TRBJ2-1, with D hard to call. CDR3 length equals 17 residues. Deletions cut 4 bases from V and 3 bases from J, with 19 bases between. Germline CDR1 MGHRA, CDR2 YSYEKL. The CDR3 region has the DNA TGCGCCAGCAGCCCAAACCCCGGAGTAGGGTACTACAATGAGCAGTTCTTC. Its protein product is CASSPNPGVGYYNEQFF.

In this sample, this clone turned up once. V usage is TRBV27 and J usage is TRBJ2-7; TRBD1 matches 9 bases. V was clipped by 0 bases and J by 0 bases; unmatched bases: 6. Germline-derived CDR1 and CDR2 are MNHEY and SMNVEV (reference sequence). The length of the CDR3 is 17 residues. CDR3 loop: CASSLSLPGQGSYEQYF. In DNA, the CDR3 is TGTGCCAGCAGTTTATCCCTACCGGGACAGGGCTCCTACGAGCAGTACTTC.

This chain links TRBV5-6 with TRBJ1-1; weak D call: TRBD1 (6 bases). Trimming left V 3 bases short and J 11 bases short, with 17 bases between. CDR3 length equals 13 residues. Germline CDR1 is SGHDT and CDR2 is YYEEEE. The CDR3 protein is CASSSDIQGWAFF. The CDR3 nucleotides are TGTGCCAGCAGCTCGGATATACAGGGTTGGGCTTTCTTT.

This chain joins TRBV29-1 and TRBJ1-5; D is undetermined. The CDR3 contains 13 residues. V was trimmed by 0 bases and J by 7 bases, leaving 10 bases between them. From germline, CDR1 is SQVTM and CDR2 ANQGSEA. This CDR3 is CSVEEDAGQPQHF. The CDR3 DNA is TGCAGCGTTGAAGAAGACGCGGGACAGCCCCAGCATTTT.

CDR3 in amino acids: CASSSTISYEQYF. The CDR3 coding sequence is TGCGCCAGCAGCTCGACCATCTCCTACGAGCAGTACTTC. This chain joins TRBV4-1 and TRBJ2-7; D uncertain. V was trimmed by 5 bases and J by 0 bases, leaving 8 bases between them. Per the germline V gene, CDR1 is MGHRA and CDR2 is YSYEKL. This CDR3 is 13 amino acids long.

The V gene is TRBV5-1, the J gene TRBJ2-1; no firm D call. CDR3 length equals 12 residues. Trimming pared 4 bases from V and 8 bases from J, leaving 10 bases between. Germline CDR1 and CDR2: SGHRS and YFSETQ. The CDR3 bases are TGCGCCAGCAGCGGGAAGGTGGATGAGCAGTTCTTC. This gives the protein CASSGKVDEQFF.